The text below deals with one T cell receptor (beta chain). This sample was taken from a study of T cell responses to AZD1222 COVID-19 vaccine. Libraries were prepared by immunoSEQ multiplex PCR; TCRdb keeps only in-frame clonotypes and omits some of them. Of 150,000 to 200,000 clones in the sample, around 86% were seen once. Germline CDR1 LNHDA, CDR2 SQIVND (reference sequence). The V gene end was trimmed by 2 bases and the J gene end by 8 bases; junction bases not matched to a gene: 3. The CDR3 contains 15 residues. The origin of this receptor is an adult in good health. Sequenced here: peripheral blood, sampled on day 0 of MenACWY control vaccination. The chain recombines TRBV19 with TRBJ2-1; 13 nucleotides agree with TRBD2. CDR3 region: CASSIPTSGRYEQFF. The DNA for the CDR3 is TGTGCCAGTAGTATACCGACTAGCGGGAGGTATGAGCAGTTCTTC.